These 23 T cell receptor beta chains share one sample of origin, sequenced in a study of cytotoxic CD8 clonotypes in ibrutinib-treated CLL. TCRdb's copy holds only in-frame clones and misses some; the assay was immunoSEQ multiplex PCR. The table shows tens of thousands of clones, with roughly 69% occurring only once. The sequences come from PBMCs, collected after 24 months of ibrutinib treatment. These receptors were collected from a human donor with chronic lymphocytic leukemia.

The CDR3 region is CASSQWARVAKNIQYF. In DNA form, the CDR3 reads TGCGCCAGCAGTCAATGGGCCAGGGTGGCCAAAAACATTCAGTACTTC. The chain links TRBV23-1 to TRBJ2-4, with a possible D match to TRBD1 (5 bases). TRBV23-1 is recorded as an ORF, its role being uncertain. There are 16 residues in the CDR3. V was shortened by 1 base and J by 1 base, with 11 bases between the two germline ends.

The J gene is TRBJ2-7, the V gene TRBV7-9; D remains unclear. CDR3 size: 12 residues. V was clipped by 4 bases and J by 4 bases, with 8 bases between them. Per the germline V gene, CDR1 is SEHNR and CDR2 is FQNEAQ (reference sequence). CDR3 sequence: CASSSDLYEQYF. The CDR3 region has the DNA TGTGCCAGCAGCTCGGACCTATACGAGCAGTACTTC.

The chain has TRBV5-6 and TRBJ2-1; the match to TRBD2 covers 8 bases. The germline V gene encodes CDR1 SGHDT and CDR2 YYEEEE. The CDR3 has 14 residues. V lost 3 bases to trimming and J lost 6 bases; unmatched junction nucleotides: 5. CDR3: CASSYGLAGNEQFF. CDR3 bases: TGTGCCAGCAGCTACGGACTAGCAGGCAATGAGCAGTTCTTC.

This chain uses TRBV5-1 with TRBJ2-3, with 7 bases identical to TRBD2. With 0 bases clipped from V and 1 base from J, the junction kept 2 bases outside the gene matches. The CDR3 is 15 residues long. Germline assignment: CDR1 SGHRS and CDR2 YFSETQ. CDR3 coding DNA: TGCGCCAGCAGCTTGGCGGGGGGAGGCACAGATACGCAGTATTTT. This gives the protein CASSLAGGGTDTQYF.

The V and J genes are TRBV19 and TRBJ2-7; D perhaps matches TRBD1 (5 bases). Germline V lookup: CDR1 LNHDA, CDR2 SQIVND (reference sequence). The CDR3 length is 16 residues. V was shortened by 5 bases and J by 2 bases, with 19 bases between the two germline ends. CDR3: CASSVGKGPFAYEQYF. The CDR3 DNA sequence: TGTGCCAGTAGTGTAGGAAAGGGGCCTTTTGCCTACGAGCAGTACTTC.

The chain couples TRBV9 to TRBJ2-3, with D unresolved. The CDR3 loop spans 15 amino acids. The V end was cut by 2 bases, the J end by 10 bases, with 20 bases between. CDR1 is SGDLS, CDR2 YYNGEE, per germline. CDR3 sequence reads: CASSVLPASEGAQYF. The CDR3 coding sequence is TGTGCCAGCAGCGTTCTTCCAGCGTCGGAAGGAGCGCAGTATTTT.

CDR3 sequence reads: CASRTGGLRSYTF. CDR3 in DNA: TGTGCCAGCCGGACAGGGGGGTTACGAAGCTACACCTTC. The rearrangement uses TRBV2 and TRBJ1-2, with 10 bases that match TRBD1. V shed 8 bases, J shed 9 bases, and the junction held 9 bases outside the gene matches. This CDR3 is 13 amino acids long. From germline, CDR1 is SNHLY and CDR2 FYNNEI.

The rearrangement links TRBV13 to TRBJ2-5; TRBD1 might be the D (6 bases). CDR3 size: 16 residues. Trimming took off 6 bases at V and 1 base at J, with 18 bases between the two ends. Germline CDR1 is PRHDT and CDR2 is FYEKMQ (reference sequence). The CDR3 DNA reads TGTGCCAGCAGTCCAACGACAGGAGCTTTCCAAGAGACCCAGTACTTC. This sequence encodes CASSPTTGAFQETQYF.

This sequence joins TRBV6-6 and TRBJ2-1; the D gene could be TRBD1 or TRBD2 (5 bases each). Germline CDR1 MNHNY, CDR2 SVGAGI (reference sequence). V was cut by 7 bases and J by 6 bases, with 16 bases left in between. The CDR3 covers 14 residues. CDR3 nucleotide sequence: TGTGCCAGCACCTCATCGGCAGGGACCAATGAGCAGTTCTTC. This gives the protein CASTSSAGTNEQFF.

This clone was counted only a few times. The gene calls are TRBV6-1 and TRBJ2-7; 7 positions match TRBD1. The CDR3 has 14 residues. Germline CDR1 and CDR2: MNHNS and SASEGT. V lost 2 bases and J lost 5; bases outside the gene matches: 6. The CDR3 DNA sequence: TGTGCCAGCAGTGAAAGACAGGGATGGAACGAGCAGTACTTC. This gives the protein CASSERQGWNEQYF.

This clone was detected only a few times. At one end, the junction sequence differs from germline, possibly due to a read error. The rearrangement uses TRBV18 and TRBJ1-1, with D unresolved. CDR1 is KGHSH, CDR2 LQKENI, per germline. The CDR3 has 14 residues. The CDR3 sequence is CASSPAFMNTEASF. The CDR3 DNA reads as TGTGCCAGCTCACCAGCCTTTATGAACACTGAAGCTTCCTTT.

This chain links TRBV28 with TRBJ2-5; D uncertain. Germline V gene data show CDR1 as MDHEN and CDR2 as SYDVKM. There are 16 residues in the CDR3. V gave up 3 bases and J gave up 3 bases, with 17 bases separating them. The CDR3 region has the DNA TGTGCCAGCAGTTTTATGATGGCCCGGGCAAAAGAGACCCAGTACTTC. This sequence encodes CASSFMMARAKETQYF. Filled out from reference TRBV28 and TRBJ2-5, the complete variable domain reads DVKVTQSSRYLVKRTGEKVFLECVQDMDHENMFWYRQDPGLGLRLIYFSYDVKMKEKGDIPEGYSVSREKKERFSLILESASTNQTSMYLCASSFMMARAKETQYFGPGTRLLVL.

This CDR3 reads CSVEHRTGVSYEQYF. CDR3 coding DNA: TGCAGCGTTGAACACAGGACAGGGGTCTCCTACGAGCAGTACTTC. This chain connects TRBV29-1 to TRBJ2-7, with 9 bases that match TRBD1. V lost 2 bases and J lost 0; bases outside the gene matches: 5. There are 15 residues in the CDR3. Germline V gene data show CDR1 as SQVTM and CDR2 as ANQGSEA.

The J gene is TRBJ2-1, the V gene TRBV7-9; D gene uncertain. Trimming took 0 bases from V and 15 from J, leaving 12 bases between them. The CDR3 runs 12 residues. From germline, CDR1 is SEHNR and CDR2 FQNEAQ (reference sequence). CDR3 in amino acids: CASSLALLKVFF. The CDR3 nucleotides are TGTGCCAGCAGCTTAGCCCTATTAAAGGTGTTCTTC.

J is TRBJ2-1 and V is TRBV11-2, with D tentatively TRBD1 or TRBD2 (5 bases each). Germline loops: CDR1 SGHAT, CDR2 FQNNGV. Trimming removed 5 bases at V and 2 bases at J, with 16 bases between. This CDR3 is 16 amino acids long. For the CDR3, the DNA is TGTGCCAGCAGCCGTCCGGGGCGGCCAGCCTACAATGAGCAGTTCTTC. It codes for CASSRPGRPAYNEQFF. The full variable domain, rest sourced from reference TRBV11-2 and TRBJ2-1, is EAGVAQSPRYKIIEKRQSVAFWCNPISGHATLYWYQQILGQGPKLLIQFQNNGVVDDSQLPKDRFSAERLKGVDSTLKIQPAKLEDSAVYLCASSRPGRPAYNEQFFGPGTRLTVL.

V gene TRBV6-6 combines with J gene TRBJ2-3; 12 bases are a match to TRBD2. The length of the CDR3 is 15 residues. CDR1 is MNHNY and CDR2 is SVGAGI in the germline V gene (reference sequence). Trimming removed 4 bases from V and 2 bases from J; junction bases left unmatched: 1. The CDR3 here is CASSSSGGATDTQYF. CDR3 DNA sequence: TGTGCCAGCAGTTCTAGCGGGGGGGCCACAGATACGCAGTATTTT.

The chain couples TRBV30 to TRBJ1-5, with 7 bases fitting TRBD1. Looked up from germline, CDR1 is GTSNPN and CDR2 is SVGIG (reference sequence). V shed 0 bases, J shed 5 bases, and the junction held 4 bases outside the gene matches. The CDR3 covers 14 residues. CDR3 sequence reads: CAWSVQQGYQPQHF. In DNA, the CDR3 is TGTGCCTGGAGTGTACAACAGGGGTATCAGCCCCAGCATTTT.

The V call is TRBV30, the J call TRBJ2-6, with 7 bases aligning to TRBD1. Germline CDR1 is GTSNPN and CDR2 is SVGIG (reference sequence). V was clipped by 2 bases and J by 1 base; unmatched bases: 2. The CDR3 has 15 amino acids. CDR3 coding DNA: TGTGCCTGGAGTACCAGGGGGTCTGGGGCCAACGTCCTGACTTTC. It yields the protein CAWSTRGSGANVLTF.

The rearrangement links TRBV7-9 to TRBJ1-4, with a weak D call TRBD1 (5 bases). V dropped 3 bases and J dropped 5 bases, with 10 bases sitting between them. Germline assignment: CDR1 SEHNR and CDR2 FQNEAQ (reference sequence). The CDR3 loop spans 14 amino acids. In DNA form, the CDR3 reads TGTGCCAGCAGCTTGGGGGGTATCAATGAAAAACTGTTTTTT. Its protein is CASSLGGINEKLFF.

In DNA form, the CDR3 reads TGTGCCAGCAGCTTAGCGGCCGGTAGCGGGGGGGCAAGCGGAAAATACGAGCAGTACTTC. It codes for CASSLAAGSGGASGKYEQYF. The chain recombines TRBV7-6 with TRBJ2-7; 11 bases agree with TRBD2. The ends lost 0 bases at V and 4 bases at J; junction bases unmatched: 17. The CDR3 sequence is 20 residues long. Germline loops: CDR1 SGHVS, CDR2 FNYEAQ.

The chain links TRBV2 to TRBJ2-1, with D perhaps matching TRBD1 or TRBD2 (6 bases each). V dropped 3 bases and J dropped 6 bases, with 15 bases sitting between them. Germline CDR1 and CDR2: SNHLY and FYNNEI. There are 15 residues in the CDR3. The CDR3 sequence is CASSEGQGRINEQFF. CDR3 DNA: TGTGCCAGCAGTGAGGGTCAGGGGAGGATCAATGAGCAGTTCTTC.

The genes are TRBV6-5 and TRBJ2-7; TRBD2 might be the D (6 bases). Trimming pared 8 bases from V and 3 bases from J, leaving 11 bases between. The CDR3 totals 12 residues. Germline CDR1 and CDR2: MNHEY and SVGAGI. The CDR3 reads CASRGGYYEQYF. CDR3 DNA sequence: TGTGCCAGCCGCGGAGGGTACTACGAGCAGTACTTC.

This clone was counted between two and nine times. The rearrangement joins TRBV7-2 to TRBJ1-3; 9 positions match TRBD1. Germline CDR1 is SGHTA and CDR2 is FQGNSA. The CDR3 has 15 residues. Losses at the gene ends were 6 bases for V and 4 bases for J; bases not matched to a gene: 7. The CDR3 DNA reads TGTGCCAGCAGTCCACAGGGGGCGACCGGAAACACCATATATTTT. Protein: CASSPQGATGNTIYF. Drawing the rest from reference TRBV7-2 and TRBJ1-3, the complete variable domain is GAGVSQSPSNKVTEKGKDVELRCDPISGHTALYWYRQSLGQGLEFLIYFQGNSAPDKSGLPSDRFSAERTGGSVSTLTIQRTQQEDSAVYLCASSPQGATGNTIYFGEGSWLTVV.